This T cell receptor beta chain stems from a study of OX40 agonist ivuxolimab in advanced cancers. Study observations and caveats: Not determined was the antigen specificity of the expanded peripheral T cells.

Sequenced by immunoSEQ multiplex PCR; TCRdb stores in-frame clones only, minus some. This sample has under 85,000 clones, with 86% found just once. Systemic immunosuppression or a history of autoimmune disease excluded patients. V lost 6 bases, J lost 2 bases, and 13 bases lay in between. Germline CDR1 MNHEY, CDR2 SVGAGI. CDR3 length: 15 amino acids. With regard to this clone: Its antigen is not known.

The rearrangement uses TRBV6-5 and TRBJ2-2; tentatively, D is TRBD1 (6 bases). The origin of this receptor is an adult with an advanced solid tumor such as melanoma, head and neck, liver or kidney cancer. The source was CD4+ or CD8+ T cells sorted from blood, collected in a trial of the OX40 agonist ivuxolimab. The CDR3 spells CASSLRQANTGELFF. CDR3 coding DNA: TGTGCCAGCAGCCTTCGACAGGCCAACACCGGGGAGCTGTTTTTT.